This T cell receptor beta chain was profiled in a study of blood T cells in healthy people across ages. Notes on the study in general: It was found that TCR beta diversity correlated strongly with the percentage of naive T cells.

Sample-barcoded 5' priming and a J-beta primer mix drove a second PCR of about 6 to 12 cycles. Each of the samples gave a minimum of 2.5 million paired-end reads that contained CDR3. From the 5' RACE reads, TCRdb called clonotypes with MiXCR, one entry per CDR3 protein. The repertoire consists of 1 million to 1.2 million distinct CDR3 sequences, with 35% to 40% occurring once and the leading ten covering about an eighth. With regard to this clonotype: Its matching antigen is unknown.

There were at least 5.5 micrograms of total RNA extracted from every sample. The sequence came from a man between 18 and 35 years old in good health. The sequenced material came from blood.

The CDR3 coding sequence is TGTGCCAGCAGCTTAGAAGCGGCAGCTAGTGACACTGAAGCTTTCTTT. Amino acids: CASSLEAAASDTEAFF. The chain is built from TRBV7-8 and TRBJ1-1; no clear D. The V and J ends lost 1 base and 3 bases respectively, with 15 bases between them. This CDR3 is 16 amino acids long. Germline V CDR1 and CDR2: SGHVS, FQNEAQ.